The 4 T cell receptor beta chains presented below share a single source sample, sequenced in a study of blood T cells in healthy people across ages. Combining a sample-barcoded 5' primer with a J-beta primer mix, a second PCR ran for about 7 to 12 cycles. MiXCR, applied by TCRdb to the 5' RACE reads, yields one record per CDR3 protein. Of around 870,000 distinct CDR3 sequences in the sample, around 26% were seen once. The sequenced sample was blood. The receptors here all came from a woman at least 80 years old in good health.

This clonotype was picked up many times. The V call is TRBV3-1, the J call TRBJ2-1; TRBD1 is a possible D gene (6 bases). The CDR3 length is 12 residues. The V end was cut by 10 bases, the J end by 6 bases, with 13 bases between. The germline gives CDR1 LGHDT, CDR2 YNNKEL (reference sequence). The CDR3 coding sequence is TGTGCCACCGCAGACAGGCGCAATGAGCAGTTCTTC. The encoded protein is CATADRRNEQFF.

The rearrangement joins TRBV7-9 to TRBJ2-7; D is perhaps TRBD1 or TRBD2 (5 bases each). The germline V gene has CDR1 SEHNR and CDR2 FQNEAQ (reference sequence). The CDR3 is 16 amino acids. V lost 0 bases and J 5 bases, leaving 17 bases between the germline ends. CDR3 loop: CASSLAYGGSVDEQYF. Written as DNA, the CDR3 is TGTGCCAGCAGCTTAGCGTATGGGGGTTCGGTAGACGAGCAGTACTTC.

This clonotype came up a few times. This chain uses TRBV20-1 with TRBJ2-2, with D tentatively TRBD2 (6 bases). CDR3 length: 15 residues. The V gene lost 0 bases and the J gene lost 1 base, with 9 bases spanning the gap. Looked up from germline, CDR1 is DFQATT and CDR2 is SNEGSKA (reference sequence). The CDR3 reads CSARDPGGNTGELFF. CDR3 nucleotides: TGCAGTGCTAGAGATCCCGGGGGGAACACCGGGGAGCTGTTTTTT.

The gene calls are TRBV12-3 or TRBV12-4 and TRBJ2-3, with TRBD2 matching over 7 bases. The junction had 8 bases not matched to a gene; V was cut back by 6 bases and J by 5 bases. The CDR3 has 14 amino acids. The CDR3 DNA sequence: TGTGCCAGCAGCCCCGGGGGGACCATAGATACGCAGTATTTT. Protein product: CASSPGGTIDTQYF.